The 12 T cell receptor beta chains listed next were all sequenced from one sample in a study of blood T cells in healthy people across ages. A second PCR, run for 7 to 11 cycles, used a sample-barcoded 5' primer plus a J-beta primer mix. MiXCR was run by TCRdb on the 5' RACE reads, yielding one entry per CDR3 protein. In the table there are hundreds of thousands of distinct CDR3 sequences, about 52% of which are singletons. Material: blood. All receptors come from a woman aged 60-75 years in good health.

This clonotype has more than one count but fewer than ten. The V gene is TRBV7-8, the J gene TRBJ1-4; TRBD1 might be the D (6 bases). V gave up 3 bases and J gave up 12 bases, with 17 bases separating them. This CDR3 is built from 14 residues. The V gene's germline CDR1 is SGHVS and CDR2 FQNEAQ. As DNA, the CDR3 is TGTGCCAGCAGCTTCCCCGGGGGGGGCGCGCAACTGTTTTTT. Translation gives CASSFPGGGAQLFF.

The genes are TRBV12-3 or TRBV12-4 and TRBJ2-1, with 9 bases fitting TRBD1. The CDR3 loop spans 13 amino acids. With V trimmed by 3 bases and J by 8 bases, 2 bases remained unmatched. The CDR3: CASSLDRGDEQFF. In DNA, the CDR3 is TGTGCCAGCAGTTTGGACAGGGGCGATGAGCAGTTCTTC.

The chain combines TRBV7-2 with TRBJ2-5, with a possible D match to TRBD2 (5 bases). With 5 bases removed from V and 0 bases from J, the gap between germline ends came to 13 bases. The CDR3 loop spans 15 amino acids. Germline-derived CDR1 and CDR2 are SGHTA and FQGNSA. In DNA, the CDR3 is TGTGCCAGCAGCGTACCGGGATTGTACCAAGAGACCCAGTACTTC. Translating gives CASSVPGLYQETQYF.

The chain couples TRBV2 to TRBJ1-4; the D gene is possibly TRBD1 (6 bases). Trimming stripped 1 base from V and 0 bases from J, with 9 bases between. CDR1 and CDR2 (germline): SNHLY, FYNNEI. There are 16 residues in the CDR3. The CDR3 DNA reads TGTGCCAGCAGTGAAGGACAGGCGTCAACTAATGAAAAACTGTTTTTT. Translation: CASSEGQASTNEKLFF. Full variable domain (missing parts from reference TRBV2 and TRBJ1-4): EPEVTQTPSHQVTQMGQEVILRCVPISNHLYFYWYRQILGQKVEFLVSFYNNEISEKSEIFDDQFSVERPDGSNFTLKIRSTKLEDSAMYFCASSEGQASTNEKLFFGSGTQLSVL.

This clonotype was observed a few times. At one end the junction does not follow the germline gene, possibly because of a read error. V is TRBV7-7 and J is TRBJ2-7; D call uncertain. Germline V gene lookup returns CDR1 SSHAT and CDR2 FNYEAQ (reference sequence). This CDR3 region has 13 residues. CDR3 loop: CASSLSFRDEQYF. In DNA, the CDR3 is TGTGCTAGCAGCTTATCGTTCAGAGACGAGCAGTACTTC.

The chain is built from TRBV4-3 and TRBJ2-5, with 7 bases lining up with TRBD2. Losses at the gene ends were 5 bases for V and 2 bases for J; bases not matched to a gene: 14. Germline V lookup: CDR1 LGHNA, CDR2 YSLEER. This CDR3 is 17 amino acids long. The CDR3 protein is CASSKRGLAGVQETQYF. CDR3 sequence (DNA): TGCGCCAGCAGCAAGAGAGGCCTTGCGGGGGTACAAGAGACCCAGTACTTC.

The CDR3 DNA follows: TGTGCCAGCAGTGAAGGGCTTGTTAGGACCGGGGAGCTGTTTTTT. It specifies CASSEGLVRTGELFF. The chain recombines TRBV25-1 with TRBJ2-2; D remains unclear. V lost 2 bases, J lost 5 bases, and 12 bases lay in between. The V gene's germline CDR1 is MGHDK and CDR2 SYGVNS. The CDR3 sequence is 15 residues long.

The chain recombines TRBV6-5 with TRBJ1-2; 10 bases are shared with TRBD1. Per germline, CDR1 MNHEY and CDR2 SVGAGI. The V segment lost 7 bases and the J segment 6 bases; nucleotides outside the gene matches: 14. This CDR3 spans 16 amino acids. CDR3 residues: CASIGPGQGGSHGYTF. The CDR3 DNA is TGTGCCAGCATAGGCCCCGGACAGGGGGGCTCCCATGGCTACACCTTC.

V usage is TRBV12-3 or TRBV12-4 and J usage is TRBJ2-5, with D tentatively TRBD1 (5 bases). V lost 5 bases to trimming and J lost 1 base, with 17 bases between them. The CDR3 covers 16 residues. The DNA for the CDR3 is TGTGCCAGCAGTGTAAGGGGAAACCCTATCCAAGAGACCCAGTACTTC. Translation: CASSVRGNPIQETQYF.

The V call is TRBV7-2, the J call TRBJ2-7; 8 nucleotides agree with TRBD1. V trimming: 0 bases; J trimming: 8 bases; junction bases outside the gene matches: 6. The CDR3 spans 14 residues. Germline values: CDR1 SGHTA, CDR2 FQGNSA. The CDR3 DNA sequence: TGTGCCAGCAGCTTAGCAGTGCAGGGGGCTAAGCAGTACTTC. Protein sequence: CASSLAVQGAKQYF.

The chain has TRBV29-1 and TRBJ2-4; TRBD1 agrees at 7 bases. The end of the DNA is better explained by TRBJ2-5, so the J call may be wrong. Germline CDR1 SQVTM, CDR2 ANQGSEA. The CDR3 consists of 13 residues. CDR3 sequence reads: CSVEARGLETQYF. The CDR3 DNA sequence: TGCAGCGTTGAGGCCAGGGGGTTAGAGACCCAGTACTTC.

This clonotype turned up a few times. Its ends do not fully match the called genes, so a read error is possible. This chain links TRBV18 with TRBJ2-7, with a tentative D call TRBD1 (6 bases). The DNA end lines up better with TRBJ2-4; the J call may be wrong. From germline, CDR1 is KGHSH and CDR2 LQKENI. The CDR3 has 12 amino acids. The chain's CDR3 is CASAPGALIQYF. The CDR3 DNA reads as TGTGCCAGCGCACCAGGGGCGCTCATTCAGTACTTC.